The source of this TCR beta chain is a study of long-term antiretroviral therapy in people with HIV. The assay used was immunoSEQ (version v3.0), run at survey level. Each sample aimed for roughly 35,000-50,000 sequenced T-cell genomes. The assay was immunoSEQ multiplex PCR, and TCRdb's table has in-frame clones only and misses some. The table has roughly 30,000 clones, roughly 83% seen once. J lost 6 bases, V lost 4 bases, and 4 bases had no gene match. The CDR3 extends over 13 amino acids. From germline, CDR1 is SGHTA and CDR2 FQGTGA. Here the sequenced sample was unsorted PBMCs, taken almost 2.9 years after starting antiretroviral therapy. This TCR was sampled from a man aged 25 to 40 with HIV. The chain uses TRBV7-3 and TRBJ2-5; 8 bases align to TRBD2. This CDR3 reads CASSSGGAKTQYF. CDR3 nucleotides: TGTGCCAGCAGCTCCGGGGGGGCGAAGACCCAGTACTTC.